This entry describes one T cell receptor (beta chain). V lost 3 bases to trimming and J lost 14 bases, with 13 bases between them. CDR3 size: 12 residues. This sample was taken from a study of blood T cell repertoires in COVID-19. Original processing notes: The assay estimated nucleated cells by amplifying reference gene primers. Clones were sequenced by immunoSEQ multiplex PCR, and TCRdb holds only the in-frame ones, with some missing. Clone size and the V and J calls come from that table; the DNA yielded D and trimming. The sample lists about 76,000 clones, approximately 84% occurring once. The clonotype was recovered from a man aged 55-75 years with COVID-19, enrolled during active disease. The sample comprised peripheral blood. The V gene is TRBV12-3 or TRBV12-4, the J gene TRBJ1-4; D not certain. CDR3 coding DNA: TGTGCCAGCAGTTTTGGTCCGAGGTGGCTGTTTTTT. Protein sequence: CASSFGPRWLFF.